This T cell receptor (beta chain) was recovered during a study of CD8 T cells in Susac syndrome. The authors reverse transcribed about 0.5 to 1 ug RNA with random hexamers. Amplification of TCR beta CDR3 across 54 Vbeta and 13 Jbeta was performed with immunoSEQ multiplex PCR. TCRdb passed the immunoSEQ multiplex PCR reads through MiXCR, listing each CDR3 protein once. The sample shows 180,000 or so distinct CDR3 sequences, more than 90% of them seen only once. The V end was cut by 2 bases, the J end by 3 bases, with 5 bases between. The CDR3 extends over 12 amino acids. Germline-derived CDR1 and CDR2 are SGHDN and FVKESK.

V gene TRBV14 combines with J gene TRBJ2-7; no clear D gene. Sequenced sample: CD4+ T cells from PBMCs. The clonotype comes from a human donor in good health. The CDR3 sequence is CASSQSRYEQYF. The CDR3 region has the DNA TGTGCCAGCAGCCAATCACGCTACGAGCAGTACTTC.